Presented here are 20 T cell receptor beta chains from one specimen sequenced in a study of cytotoxic CD8 clonotypes in ibrutinib-treated CLL. Only in-frame clones appear in the TCRdb table, and some are missing; sequencing was by immunoSEQ multiplex PCR. Counted here are fewer than 200,000 clones, under 85% occurring once; the ten biggest clones make up about 5%. This material consisted of PBMCs, taken after 24 months of ibrutinib treatment. The receptors shown here come from a human donor with chronic lymphocytic leukemia.

The V gene is TRBV7-6, the J gene TRBJ2-3; 8 positions match TRBD2. With 1 base clipped from V and 0 bases from J, the junction kept 9 bases outside the gene matches. The CDR3 contains 18 residues. Germline V CDR1 and CDR2: SGHVS, FNYEAQ. Here the CDR3 reads CASSLEGGLAASTDTQYF. The CDR3 DNA reads TGTGCCAGCAGCTTAGAAGGCGGACTAGCAGCTAGCACAGATACGCAGTATTTT.

V is TRBV5-6 and J is TRBJ1-5; D remains ambiguous. CDR1 is SGHDT and CDR2 is YYEEEE in the germline V gene. The CDR3 length is 15 residues. Trimming left V 1 base short and J 1 base short, with 9 bases between. CDR3 nucleotides: TGTGCCAGCAGCTTGATCGGGGTAAGCAATCAGCCCCAGCATTTT. Protein: CASSLIGVSNQPQHF.

This clone occurred a few times. In DNA form, the CDR3 reads TGTGCCAGCAGCTTAGCTAGCCACATTCAGTACTTC. This gives the protein CASSLASHIQYF. The rearrangement joins TRBV7-8 to TRBJ2-4; D is ambiguous. Trimming removed 0 bases from V and 8 bases from J, with 5 bases in between. The CDR3 length is 12 residues. In germline, CDR1 is SGHVS, CDR2 FQNEAQ.

Only a few counts were recorded for this clone. Written as DNA, the CDR3 is TGTGCCAGCAGGAGGGACAGCACAGATACGCAGTATTTT. Protein: CASRRDSTDTQYF. V and J are TRBV6-5 and TRBJ2-3; either TRBD1 or TRBD2 may fit D (5 bases each). This CDR3 has 13 residues. Germline V gene data show CDR1 as MNHEY and CDR2 as SVGAGI. V was pared by 6 bases and J by 0 bases, with 7 bases between.

The V gene is TRBV18, the J gene TRBJ2-7; the match to TRBD1 covers 7 bases. This CDR3 comprises 16 residues. Germline trimming cut 4 bases from V and 0 bases from J; bases unmatched to any gene: 9. CDR1 KGHSH and CDR2 LQKENI come from the germline V gene. The CDR3 reads CASSRLPGQSSYEQYF. CDR3 nucleotides: TGTGCCAGCTCACGGTTACCGGGACAGAGCTCCTACGAGCAGTACTTC.

This clone was detected only a few times. The chain links TRBV30 to TRBJ1-1; D unclear. CDR3 length: 10 amino acids. Germline V gene sequence: CDR1 GTSNPN, CDR2 SVGIG (reference sequence). Trimming cost V 2 bases and J 11 bases, with 9 bases left between them. The chain's CDR3 is CAWSSMGAFF. DNA of the CDR3: TGTGCCTGGAGTTCGATGGGGGCTTTCTTT.

This chain joins TRBV19 and TRBJ1-6; D not resolved. Trimming removed 6 bases from V and 0 bases from J, with 15 bases in between. The germline V gene has CDR1 LNHDA and CDR2 SQIVND (reference sequence). The CDR3 sequence is 17 residues long. CDR3 bases: TGTGCCAGTAGCCCGTTACTCCCCGGCTCCTATAATTCACCCCTCCACTTT. Protein product: CASSPLLPGSYNSPLHF.

The chain combines TRBV28 with TRBJ1-2, with D hard to call. Trimming stripped 6 bases from V and 3 bases from J, with 11 bases between. Germline CDR1 reads MDHEN; CDR2 reads SYDVKM. The CDR3 extends over 13 amino acids. CDR3 region: CASSQNEYYGYTF. As DNA, the CDR3 is TGTGCCAGCAGCCAGAACGAATACTATGGCTACACCTTC.

The V and J genes are TRBV5-1 and TRBJ2-6; TRBD1 is a possible D gene (5 bases). The ends were cut back, 1 base at V and 4 bases at J, with 15 bases in the middle. CDR1 SGHRS and CDR2 YFSETQ come from the germline V gene. The CDR3 sequence is 17 residues long. The CDR3 bases are TGCGCCAGCAGCTTGACCATCCAGGGTGCCGGGGCCAACGTCCTGACTTTC. This codes for CASSLTIQGAGANVLTF.

As for this clone: The final CDR3 position lacks the conserved phenylalanine or tryptophan, pointing to a likely read error. The limits of the CDR3 on the DNA are not certain, so only TCRdb's listed CDR3 is given. This sequence joins TRBV9 and TRBJ2-3; TRBD2 reflects the table's D call only, with no check against the DNA. Including both end residues, the CDR3 is 11 amino acids long. Germline V lookup: CDR1 SGDLS, CDR2 YYNGEE. CDR3 in amino acids: CASSGEGGPTP.

V usage is TRBV29-1 and J usage is TRBJ2-3; D possibly corresponds to TRBD2 (6 bases). Deletions cut 4 bases from V and 0 bases from J, with 17 bases between. Germline assignment: CDR1 SQVTM and CDR2 ANQGSEA. This CDR3 has 16 amino acids. Written as DNA, the CDR3 is TGCAGCGTTGGCGCGGAGGGACGAACCAGCACAGATACGCAGTATTTT. Translated, it gives CSVGAEGRTSTDTQYF.

Here the CDR3 reads CAISGADRQNTEAFF. CDR3 DNA: TGTGCCATCAGTGGCGCGGACAGGCAGAACACTGAAGCTTTCTTT. The V gene is TRBV10-3, the J gene TRBJ1-1; 7 positions agree with TRBD1. Germline CDR1 and CDR2: ENHRY and SYGVKD. Losses at the gene ends were 4 bases for V and 1 base for J; bases not matched to a gene: 6. The CDR3 runs to 15 residues.

J is TRBJ1-2 and V is TRBV6-5, with D tentatively TRBD1 (5 bases). CDR1 is MNHEY, CDR2 SVGAGI, per germline. The length of the CDR3 is 12 residues. The germline V and J ends were trimmed by 5 bases and 4 bases, with 8 bases remaining between them. The CDR3 DNA sequence: TGTGCCAGCAGTATCGACAGCTATGGCTACACCTTC. Protein sequence: CASSIDSYGYTF.

CDR3 amino acids: CASSVTGNQPQHF. The CDR3 DNA is TGTGCCAGCAGTGTAACAGGGAATCAGCCCCAGCATTTT. The chain couples TRBV6-1 to TRBJ1-5; the D gene is possibly TRBD1 (6 bases). The CDR3 spans 13 residues. Trimming took 4 bases from V and 4 from J, leaving 8 bases between them. Germline V gene sequence: CDR1 MNHNS, CDR2 SASEGT.

V is TRBV21-1 and J is TRBJ2-5. TRBV21-1 is a listed pseudogene. This CDR3 contains 13 residues. The CDR3 region has the DNA TGTGCCAGCAGCAAGGCGATCCGAGAGACCCAGTACTTC. It translates to CASSKAIRETQYF.

The chain recombines TRBV7-8 with TRBJ2-6, with TRBD1 matching over 10 bases. Germline values: CDR1 SGHVS, CDR2 FQNEAQ. The CDR3 sequence is 17 residues long. Trimming removed 4 bases from V and 0 bases from J; junction bases left unmatched: 3. The CDR3: CASSWDRGSSGANVLTF. CDR3 in DNA: TGTGCCAGCAGCTGGGACAGGGGTAGCTCTGGGGCCAACGTCCTGACTTTC.

V usage is TRBV2 and J usage is TRBJ2-7; perhaps TRBD1 as D (6 bases). The germline V and J ends were trimmed by 5 bases and 1 base, with 12 bases remaining between them. Looked up from germline, CDR1 is SNHLY and CDR2 is FYNNEI. The CDR3 is 14 amino acids. CDR3 coding DNA: TGTGCCAGCAGTCCTACGACAGGATCCTACGAGCAGTACTTC. Translated: CASSPTTGSYEQYF.

This clone has ten or more counts. This chain joins TRBV29-1 and TRBJ1-1, with no clear D. Germline CDR1 and CDR2: SQVTM and ANQGSEA. V was clipped by 5 bases and J by 9 bases, with 16 bases between them. The CDR3 extends over 12 amino acids. CDR3 nucleotide sequence: TGCAGCGTTCACCGGGAGCTTAGGAAAGCTTTCTTT. The encoded protein is CSVHRELRKAFF.

The genes are TRBV6-5 and TRBJ2-1, with TRBD2 matching 10 bases. Unmatched junction bases numbered 6, after V lost 5 bases and J lost 5 bases. Germline assignment: CDR1 MNHEY and CDR2 SVGAGI. CDR3 length: 15 amino acids. CDR3 amino acids: CASSPSSGSHNEQFF. The DNA of the CDR3 is TGTGCCAGCAGTCCCTCTAGCGGGAGCCACAATGAGCAGTTCTTC.

This clone appeared a single time. The V and J genes are TRBV6-1 and TRBJ2-3; D could derive from TRBD1 or TRBD2 (6 bases each). Germline lookup yields CDR1 MNHNS and CDR2 SASEGT. V lost 7 bases and J lost 5, with 13 bases in between. The CDR3 runs to 13 residues. Written as DNA, the CDR3 is TGTGCCAGCATAAGGGGGGCCGGAGATACGCAGTATTTT. This translates into CASIRGAGDTQYF.